This T cell receptor (beta chain) was sequenced in a study of cytomegalovirus exposure and HLA in healthy donors (TCRdb year 2017). Looking at the study overall: An earlier analysis of 587 of the donors reported approximately 300 Gb of sequence data and 95 million to 130 million unique TCR beta sequences obtained from approximately 180 million T cells. In a later genetic analysis, genome-wide SNP genotypes for about 55% of the 666 donors were used, and that subset was treated as a discovery cohort. All discovery cohort repertoires had been generated using a single sequencing platform. An early release covering more than 500 HLA-typed donors comprised about 300 gigabases of sequencing data and tens of millions of unique TCR sequences. To decide whether each TCR beta V gene segment behaved as functional or pseudogenic, an earlier analysis of 587 of the donors relied on high-throughput TCR beta sequencing. Besides the first cohort of roughly 640 subjects, a separate validation cohort made up of 120 different subjects was used. Rather than using new phenotypic data, the later analysis identified candidate immune exposures from TCR beta sequences and from how often those sequences occurred across donors. A later analysis re-analyzed previously published TCR beta repertoires from 666 donors and added high-resolution HLA genotyping to study TCR occurrence patterns. The study aimed to test whether signatures of past pathogen exposure could be identified by cataloging public T cell receptors. To predict cytomegalovirus infection status, the study combined high-throughput TCR immunosequencing, statistical association of individual TCRs with disease status, and machine learning. Both class I and class II loci were covered by HLA typing, at four-digit resolution. The study used immunosequencing to profile the T cell repertoires of 666 subjects and linked those repertoires to cytomegalovirus serostatus. Donor age, sex, ethnicity and CMV serostatus were compiled alongside the repertoire data. Because of strong linkage in the cohort, a handful of DR-DQ haplotypes were treated as single units for association and clustering. Typing coverage differed by locus: A, B, C, DRB1 and DQB1 were typed in roughly 629-640 donors, DQA1 in roughly 510, DPA1 in 606, and DPB1 in 472. Across some 400 genotyped donors of the cohort, an average of roughly 200,000 unique TCR beta nucleotide sequences per donor were sequenced, and roughly 17% of those sequences were non-productive. The genetic ancestry cluster associated with self-reported Caucasian donors included about 81% of the roughly 400 genotyped donors. The study at large found these results: At a false discovery rate of 0.05, a later analysis linked 15,000 to 20,000 TCR beta sequences to specific HLA alleles. When HLA alleles, especially DR and DQ, strongly co-occurred, attributing TCR associations to individual alleles was difficult. V-gene and J-gene trimming of TCR beta chains was associated with a missense DCLRE1C variant in a later genetic analysis, and the association was replicated in an independent cohort. A few of the identified cytomegalovirus-associated TCR beta chains were confirmed in vitro to be specific for cytomegalovirus antigens. The study gave a list of under 200 TCR beta chains associated with cytomegalovirus. Roughly uniform sequencing depth across donors was assumed in presence/absence analyses, although this assumption may not hold. A further reported finding was that TCR beta sequences accurately predicted the HLA-A and HLA-B alleles for most subjects in the first cohort. HLA typing was unavailable for some donors at each locus, so association tests used only the typed subset. Correlated functional status among segregating V segments might reflect linkage disequilibrium, but an unknown experimental factor could not be ruled out. In a later analysis, HLA-associated TCR beta chains showed more clonal expansion and lower generation probabilities than non-associated chains that were equally common. According to a later genetic analysis, donors in an Asian-associated ancestry cluster had fewer N-insertions in productive TCRs than the approximately 700-donor mean. Most CMV-associated TCR beta chains appeared to be HLA-restricted in a later analysis, and the HLA associations seemed to be driven largely by CMV exposure. In both the original and validation cohorts, the classifier was reported to diagnose cytomegalovirus status with high specificity and sensitivity. Most TCR sequences were seen in very few donors, while some public TCRs were found in many individuals. A cluster of highly shared sequence variants was judged likely to represent a technical artifact of the sequencing pipeline. In a later analysis, several top co-occurrence clusters were reported to appear linked to parvovirus B19, influenza, CMV and Epstein-Barr virus. The authors suggested that the approach could potentially be generalized to other disease states and immunological phenotypes. In an earlier analysis of some 540 of the donors, most TCR beta V segments appeared in productive rearrangements about 87% or about 30% of the time, broadly matching IMGT annotations. In this cohort, only TCR beta chains were sequenced, and detectable features were limited by the absence of alpha or paired-chain data. Because counts were too low, some 17 rarely observed V segments, including chromosome 9 orphons, were left out of the earlier analysis of 587 of the donors. In a later analysis, the rate of TCR association differed among HLA loci, with DRB1 alleles having the most associated TCRs and HLA-C alleles having the fewest. CMV serostatus was the only immune exposure information available for the cohort.

The cohort was made up of about 610 healthy bone marrow donors. All cohort members were sampled while nominally healthy, although unrecorded immune exposures were likely present. The donor tested CMV seronegative and was one of the 352 seronegative cohort members. A peripheral blood sample was provided by each donor, and peripheral blood mononuclear cells were used for TCR beta sequencing. Genomic DNA was extracted from the blood cell samples with the Qiagen DNeasy Blood Extraction Kit. Library preparation employed the immunoSEQ multiplex PCR assay. A mixture of 60 forward primers for TCR Vbeta segments and 13 reverse primers for TCR Jbeta segments was used in the multiplex PCR. The CDR3 region of rearranged TCR beta genes was amplified from genomic DNA with a multiplex PCR assay. On the Illumina HiSeq System, the amplified TCR beta libraries were sequenced as 87-base-pair reads. From the authors' description of their analysis: A later analysis tallied tens of millions of unique TCR beta chains across the 700 or so repertoires, and around 10 million of those chains were shared by two or more donors. Raw reads were error-corrected and collapsed into unique sequences by a nearest-neighbor algorithm in which closely related sequences were merged to remove PCR and sequencing errors. To assign V, D and J gene segments, CDR3 sequences were aligned to IMGT reference sequences. For a sequence to be retained, at least a six-nucleotide match to both a V gene segment and a J gene segment was required. Rearrangements were classified as productive when the CDR3 lacked stop codons and remained in frame with V and J, and all other rearrangements were classified as non-productive. Following IMGT convention, CDR3 was defined as the stretch from the second conserved V-encoded cysteine up to the conserved J-encoded phenylalanine. Sequences without an unambiguous match to a single V gene segment were excluded from the earlier analysis of about 630 of the donors. In an earlier analysis of some 590 of the donors, V segments were called functional above 56.7% productive rearrangements and were called segregating when the between-donor standard deviation exceeded 5%. A statistical classification framework was built to diagnose cytomegalovirus status from the catalog of TCR beta chain sequences. In a later analysis, V and J genes were assigned by comparing TCR nucleotide sequences against IMGT/GENE-DB human TR gene sequences. The TCRdist pipeline was used in a later analysis to assign CDR3 sequences and most-parsimonious VDJ recombination scenarios. A later analysis defined each TCR beta chain by its CDR3 amino acid sequence plus V-gene family, and excluded reads lacking a unique V-gene family. In a later analysis, a few hundred highly shared, low-generation-probability nucleotide sequences were removed to address suspected cross-contamination and a sequencing artifact. For each public chain, a later analysis derived a clonal expansion index from normalized ranks of inferred template counts within each repertoire. Generation probabilities in a later analysis came from a VDJ recombination model fitted to out-of-frame rearrangements, and those results were checked against IGoR. A later analysis scored TCR-TCR, TCR-HLA and TCR-CMV co-occurrence with hypergeometric tests, applying a repertoire-size bias correction to TCR pairs. In a later analysis, false discovery rates were estimated by permuting HLA or CMV assignments 20 times. In a later analysis, co-occurring TCRs were grouped with DBSCAN, and TCRdist sequence similarity was added when clustering was performed within HLA-allele-positive subsets. Repertoires with fewer than 30,000 or more than 120,000 public chains were left out of co-occurrence clustering, as were roughly five repertoires with anomalous nucleotide sharing. As stored in TCRdb, this immuneACCESS dataset retains in-frame rearrangements with V and J assigned. A fraction of the clones does not appear; measured against another copy, unresolved V genes explain less than half of the discrepancy, and the remainder lacks a known reason. From that table come the V and J calls and clone size; the DNA was used to work out D and trimming. Present in this sample are around 110,000 clones, less than 80% of which were seen just once. Jointly, the top ten make up over 2% of the sample.

Points on this clone: The target of this receptor is not known. Base qualities are missing; no much larger clone stands one base away.

The material sequenced was PBMCs. The clonotype was recovered from a woman aged 25 to 39 in good health and CMV-seronegative.

This receptor has the CDR3 CASTSTVRDRVLRNTEAFF. The nucleotides read TGTGCCAGCACCTCCACCGTCCGGGACAGGGTATTACGGAACACTGAAGCTTTCTTT. This receptor chain uses TRBV5-6 and TRBJ1-1; 9 of the junction bases match TRBD1. Reading from cysteine to phenylalanine, the CDR3 counts 19 amino acids. Of all the DNA, just the CDR3 is kept, 57 bases in frame from base 1. Via the germline V gene, CDR1 is SGHDT and CDR2 YYEEEE. The V end gives up 6 bases and the J end 1 base, leaving 19 bases in the junction not matched to a gene.